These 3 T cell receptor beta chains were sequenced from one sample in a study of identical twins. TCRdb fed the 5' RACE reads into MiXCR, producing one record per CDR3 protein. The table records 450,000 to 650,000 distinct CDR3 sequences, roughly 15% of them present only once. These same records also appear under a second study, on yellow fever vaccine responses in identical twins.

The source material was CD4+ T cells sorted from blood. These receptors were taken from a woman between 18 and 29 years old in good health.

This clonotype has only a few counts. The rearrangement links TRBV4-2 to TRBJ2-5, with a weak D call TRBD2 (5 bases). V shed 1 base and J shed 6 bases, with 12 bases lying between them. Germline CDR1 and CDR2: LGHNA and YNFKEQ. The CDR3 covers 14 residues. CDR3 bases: TGTGCCAGCAGCCAAGCCTTAGCCGGGAAGACCCAGTACTTC. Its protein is CASSQALAGKTQYF.

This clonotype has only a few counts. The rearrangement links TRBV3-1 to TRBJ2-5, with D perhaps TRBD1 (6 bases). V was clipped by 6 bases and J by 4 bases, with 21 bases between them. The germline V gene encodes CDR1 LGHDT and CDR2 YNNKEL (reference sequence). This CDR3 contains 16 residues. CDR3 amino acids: CASRDRDKGLRETQYF. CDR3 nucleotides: TGTGCCAGCAGGGACCGGGACAAGGGTTTGCGAGAGACCCAGTACTTC.

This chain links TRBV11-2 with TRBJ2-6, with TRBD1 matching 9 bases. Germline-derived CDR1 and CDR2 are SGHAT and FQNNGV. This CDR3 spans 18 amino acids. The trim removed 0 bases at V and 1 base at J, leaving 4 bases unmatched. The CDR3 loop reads CASSLEGTGLSGANVLTF. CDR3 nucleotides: TGTGCCAGCAGCTTAGAAGGGACAGGGTTATCTGGGGCCAACGTCCTGACTTTC.